Given below is one T cell receptor (beta chain) in context. The target of this receptor is not known. No base qualities exist here, and no much larger clone lies one base off it. The CDR3 holds 16 amino acids from the cysteine to the phenylalanine. This entry keeps only the CDR3 DNA: 48 bases, framed from base 1. V is clipped by 1 base and J by 6 bases, and the sequence between their germline boundaries is 18 bases long. The germline V gene provides CDR1 SGHVS and CDR2 FQNEAQ. Preparation of the library involved the immunoSEQ multiplex PCR assay. The clones in this table, taken by TCRdb from immuneACCESS, are in-frame only. Not every clone is retained; where verified, under half of the shortfall comes from an unresolved V gene, and the cause of the rest is unknown. A total of some 97,000 clones appear in this sample, 85% to 95% of them only once. The ten most abundant clones make up more than 0.8% of the sample.

The sample comes from a study of T cell changes during pregnancy in multiple sclerosis (dated by TCRdb to 2018 to 2020). Regarding the study in general: The study looked at changes in the T cell repertoire across pregnancy in women with multiple sclerosis.

The chain links TRBV7-8 with TRBJ1-1; tentative D gene TRBD1, with 5 bases matching. The starting material was peripheral blood, obtained before pregnancy. This clonotype was sampled from a female donor with multiple sclerosis, enrolled in a pregnancy study. The DNA reads TGTGCCAGCAGCTTAGGCTATACGCAGGGCGAGGCTGAAGCTTTCTTT. Its product reads: CASSLGYTQGEAEAFF.